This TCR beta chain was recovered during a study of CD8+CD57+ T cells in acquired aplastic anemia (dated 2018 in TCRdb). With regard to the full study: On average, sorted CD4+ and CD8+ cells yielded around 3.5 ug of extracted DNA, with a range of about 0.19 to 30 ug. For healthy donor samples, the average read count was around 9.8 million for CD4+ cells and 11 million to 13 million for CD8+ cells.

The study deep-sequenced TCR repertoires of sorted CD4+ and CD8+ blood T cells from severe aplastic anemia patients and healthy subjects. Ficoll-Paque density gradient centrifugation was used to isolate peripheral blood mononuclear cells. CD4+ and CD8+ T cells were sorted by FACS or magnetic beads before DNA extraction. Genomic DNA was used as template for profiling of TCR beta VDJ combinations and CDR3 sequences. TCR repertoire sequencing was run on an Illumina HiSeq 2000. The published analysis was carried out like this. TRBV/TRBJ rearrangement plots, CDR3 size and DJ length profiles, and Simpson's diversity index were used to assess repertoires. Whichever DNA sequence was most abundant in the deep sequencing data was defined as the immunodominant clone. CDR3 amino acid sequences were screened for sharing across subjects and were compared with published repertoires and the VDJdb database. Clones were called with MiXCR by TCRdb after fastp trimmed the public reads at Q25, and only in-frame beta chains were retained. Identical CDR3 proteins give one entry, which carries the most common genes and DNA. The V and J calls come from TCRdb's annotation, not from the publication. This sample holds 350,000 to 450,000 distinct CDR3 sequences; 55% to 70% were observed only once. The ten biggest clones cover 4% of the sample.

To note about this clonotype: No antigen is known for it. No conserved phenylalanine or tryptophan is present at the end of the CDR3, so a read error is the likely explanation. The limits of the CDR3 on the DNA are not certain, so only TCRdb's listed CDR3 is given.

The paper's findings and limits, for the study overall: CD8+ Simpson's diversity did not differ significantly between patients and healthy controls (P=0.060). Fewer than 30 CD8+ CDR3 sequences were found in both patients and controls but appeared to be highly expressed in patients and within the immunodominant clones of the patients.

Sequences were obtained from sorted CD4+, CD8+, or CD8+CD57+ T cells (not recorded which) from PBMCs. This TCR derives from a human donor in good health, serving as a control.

CDR3 reads: CASSTQGDGSPLH. The rearranged segments are TRBV7-9 and TRBJ1-1. The germline V gene (reference sequence) provides CDR1 SEHNR and CDR2 FQNEAQ. Termini included, the CDR3 measures 13 amino acids.